A single sample gave rise to the 27 T cell receptor beta chains below, sequenced in a study of blood T cell repertoires in COVID-19. Sequencing was performed with immunoSEQ multiplex PCR; in TCRdb, only in-frame clones are kept and a portion is missing. The sample holds about 210,000 clones, 88% seen once. The sequencing sample was made of peripheral blood. These receptors were collected from a man younger than 30 with active or convalescent COVID-19.

V usage is TRBV9 and J usage is TRBJ2-7; possible D gene TRBD1, 5 bases. The CDR3 covers 13 residues. V gave up 0 bases and J gave up 5 bases, with 9 bases separating them. CDR1 is SGDLS, CDR2 YYNGEE, per germline. This CDR3 reads CASSVVRVHEQYF. CDR3 nucleotide sequence: TGTGCCAGCAGCGTAGTCAGGGTCCACGAGCAGTACTTC.

J is TRBJ2-7 and V is TRBV15; tentative D call: TRBD2 (5 bases). The CDR3 has 15 residues. CDR1 and CDR2 from the germline V gene are LNHNV and YYDKDF (reference sequence). The V gene lost 0 bases and the J gene lost 5 bases, with 14 bases spanning the gap. The CDR3 is CATSRDLAGTNEQYF. The CDR3 DNA reads as TGTGCCACCAGCAGAGATCTGGCGGGTACTAACGAGCAGTACTTC.

In this sample, this clone turned up once. The chain has TRBV27 and TRBJ2-5, with 7 bases lining up with TRBD1. This CDR3 contains 14 residues. Germline V gene data show CDR1 as MNHEY and CDR2 as SMNVEV (reference sequence). V lost 8 bases, J lost 5 bases, and 11 bases stayed unmatched. CDR3 nucleotide sequence: TGTGCCAGCGGGGGACAGACAAAGGGGGAGACCCAGTACTTC. Protein: CASGGQTKGETQYF.

The V call is TRBV4-1, the J call TRBJ1-2, with D possibly TRBD1 on 5 matching bases. This CDR3 contains 14 residues. Trimming took off 0 bases at V and 5 bases at J, with 10 bases between the two ends. Germline V lookup: CDR1 MGHRA, CDR2 YSYEKL. DNA of the CDR3: TGCGCCAGCAGCCAAGAGGCGACAGCTTATGGCTACACCTTC. Translation gives CASSQEATAYGYTF.

The V and J genes are TRBV7-3 and TRBJ2-1, with 10 bases identical to TRBD1. Germline CDR1 reads SGHTA; CDR2 reads FQGTGA. The CDR3 consists of 15 residues. V shed 2 bases and J 4 bases; nucleotides not matched to a gene: 2. CDR3: CASSLGTGVYNEQFF. In DNA, the CDR3 is TGTGCCAGCAGCTTAGGGACAGGGGTATACAATGAGCAGTTCTTC.

V is TRBV27 and J is TRBJ2-1; no clear D gene. This CDR3 comprises 14 residues. The germline V gene has CDR1 MNHEY and CDR2 SMNVEV (reference sequence). Between the trimmed V and J ends, which lost 5 bases and 1 base, there was a span of 9 bases. In DNA form, the CDR3 reads TGTGCCAGCAGTGTTGCCAGTTCCTACAATGAGCAGTTCTTC. This sequence encodes CASSVASSYNEQFF.

This sequence joins TRBV28 and TRBJ2-3; TRBD2 is a possible D gene (6 bases). The CDR3 contains 15 residues. Germline lookup yields CDR1 MDHEN and CDR2 SYDVKM. Deletions cut 4 bases from V and 1 base from J, with 12 bases between. The CDR3 protein is CASSSLGGGTDTQYF. For the CDR3, the DNA is TGTGCCAGCAGTTCCCTTGGCGGGGGCACAGATACGCAGTATTTT.

CDR3 sequence: CASSSSWTSGRGEQFF. The CDR3 nucleotides are TGTGCCAGTAGTAGTAGTTGGACTAGCGGGAGAGGTGAGCAGTTCTTC. J is TRBJ2-1 and V is TRBV19; 13 nucleotides agree with TRBD2. Unmatched junction bases numbered 9, after V lost 4 bases and J lost 9 bases. CDR1 is LNHDA and CDR2 is SQIVND in the germline V gene (reference sequence). The CDR3 is 16 residues long. The full variable domain, completed using reference TRBV19 and TRBJ2-1, is DGGITQSPKYLFRKEGQNVTLSCEQNLNHDAMYWYRQDPGQGLRLIYYSQIVNDFQKGDIAEGYSVSREKKESFPLTVTSAQKNPTAFYLCASSSSWTSGRGEQFFGPGTRLTVL.

The rearrangement uses TRBV10-3 and TRBJ2-2; the match to TRBD1 covers 10 bases. J was trimmed by 5 bases and V by 5 bases; bases with no gene match: 17. Germline values: CDR1 ENHRY, CDR2 SYGVKD. The CDR3 totals 19 residues. The CDR3 loop is CAISRPDRGAARSTGELFF. CDR3 nucleotide sequence: TGTGCCATCAGTAGGCCGGACAGGGGGGCCGCTCGTTCTACCGGGGAGCTGTTTTTT.

This chain uses TRBV4-3 with TRBJ2-1; D is ambiguous. Between the trimmed V and J ends, which lost 2 bases and 7 bases, there was a span of 18 bases. Germline CDR1 LGHNA, CDR2 YSLEER. This CDR3 region has 16 residues. The DNA for the CDR3 is TGCGCCAGCAGCCAAACCCTGCCGTCGCAGAGGAATGAGCAGTTCTTC. It yields the protein CASSQTLPSQRNEQFF.

The rearrangement joins TRBV11-2 to TRBJ1-2; tentatively, D is TRBD1 (5 bases). The CDR3 consists of 16 residues. CDR1 SGHAT and CDR2 FQNNGV come from the germline V gene. V lost 5 bases and J lost 1, with 17 bases in between. The CDR3 loop is CASSREQAHFNYGYTF. The CDR3 DNA reads as TGTGCCAGCAGCAGGGAACAGGCGCACTTTAACTATGGCTACACCTTC.

The chain recombines TRBV7-8 with TRBJ2-1, with D possibly TRBD1 on 5 matching bases. V lost 4 bases and J 8 bases, leaving 9 bases between the germline ends. Germline CDR1 is SGHVS and CDR2 is FQNEAQ. This CDR3 is 12 amino acids long. This chain's CDR3 is CASSSTGDEQFF. CDR3 nucleotide sequence: TGTGCCAGCAGCTCAACAGGCGATGAGCAGTTCTTC.

This chain uses TRBV6-4 with TRBJ2-6; maybe TRBD1 (6 bases). Between the trimmed V and J ends, which lost 6 bases and 1 base, there was a span of 10 bases. The CDR3 loop spans 15 amino acids. CDR1 MRHNA and CDR2 SNTAGT come from the germline V gene. CDR3 loop: CASSNTGSGANVLTF. The CDR3 nucleotides read TGTGCCAGCAGCAACACAGGGTCTGGGGCCAACGTCCTGACTTTC.

J is TRBJ1-1 and V is TRBV14; possibly TRBD1 for D (6 bases). Germline loops: CDR1 SGHDN, CDR2 FVKESK. The CDR3 runs 15 residues. Trimming pared 0 bases from V and 4 bases from J, leaving 12 bases between. CDR3 DNA: TGTGCCAGCAGCCAAGAGTGGGGGCAGTTCACTGAAGCTTTCTTT. As protein: CASSQEWGQFTEAFF.

V gene TRBV6-6 combines with J gene TRBJ2-1, with 8 bases that match TRBD2. This CDR3 has 14 residues. The germline gives CDR1 MNHNY, CDR2 SVGAGI (reference sequence). The J segment lost 2 bases and the V segment lost 6 bases, leaving 3 bases of the junction unmatched. CDR3 sequence reads: CASSGGGTYNEQFF. CDR3 sequence (DNA): TGTGCCAGCAGCGGGGGGGGTACCTACAATGAGCAGTTCTTC.

The CDR3 loop is CATPRDGGRGTGELFF. CDR3 DNA sequence: TGTGCCACCCCCAGAGATGGCGGGAGGGGCACCGGGGAGCTGTTTTTT. The chain combines TRBV7-8 with TRBJ2-2, with 9 positions matching TRBD2. Looked up from germline, CDR1 is SGHVS and CDR2 is FQNEAQ. CDR3 length: 16 amino acids. J lost 4 bases, V lost 10 bases, and 13 bases had no gene match.

This clone occurred once. This chain uses TRBV6-5 with TRBJ1-4; the match to TRBD1 covers 7 bases. Germline-derived CDR1 and CDR2 are MNHEY and SVGAGI. J was trimmed by 1 base and V by 6 bases; bases with no gene match: 2. There are 14 residues in the CDR3. The CDR3 protein is CASRPGGTNEKLFF. The DNA for the CDR3 is TGTGCCAGCAGACCAGGGGGAACTAATGAAAAACTGTTTTTT.

The rearrangement links TRBV11-2 to TRBJ2-7; a weak D match, TRBD1 (6 bases). CDR3 length equals 18 residues. The V end was cut by 5 bases, the J end by 5 bases, with 28 bases between. CDR1 is SGHAT and CDR2 is FQNNGV in the germline V gene. CDR3 nucleotides: TGTGCCAGCAGCCCAATGGCCACCTGGGACAAGGCCTTTCACGAGCAGTACTTC. This codes for CASSPMATWDKAFHEQYF.

The V call is TRBV11-2, the J call TRBJ1-4; 7 bases match TRBD1. Germline V gene data show CDR1 as SGHAT and CDR2 as FQNNGV. The CDR3 runs to 15 residues. The V and J ends lost 4 bases and 8 bases, in that order; junction bases with no gene match: 10. The CDR3 region is CASSSVTGSGEKLFF. The CDR3 DNA is TGTGCCAGCAGCTCCGTGACAGGGTCCGGGGAAAAACTGTTTTTT. The full variable domain, rest sourced from reference TRBV11-2 and TRBJ1-4, is EAGVAQSPRYKIIEKRQSVAFWCNPISGHATLYWYQQILGQGPKLLIQFQNNGVVDDSQLPKDRFSAERLKGVDSTLKIQPAKLEDSAVYLCASSSVTGSGEKLFFGSGTQLSVL.

The J gene is TRBJ2-3, the V gene TRBV2; the match to TRBD1 covers 7 bases. Trimming cost V 3 bases and J 4 bases; bases outside gene matches: 7. The CDR3 has 15 amino acids. Per germline, CDR1 SNHLY and CDR2 FYNNEI. The CDR3 loop is CASSEGTANSDTQYF. For the CDR3, the DNA is TGTGCCAGCAGTGAGGGGACAGCGAATTCAGATACGCAGTATTTT. The complete variable domain, with remaining parts taken from reference TRBV2 and TRBJ2-3, reads EPEVTQTPSHQVTQMGQEVILRCVPISNHLYFYWYRQILGQKVEFLVSFYNNEISEKSEIFDDQFSVERPDGSNFTLKIRSTKLEDSAMYFCASSEGTANSDTQYFGPGTRLTVL.

The V call is TRBV5-8, the J call TRBJ2-1; D unresolved. Germline CDR1 reads SGHTS; CDR2 reads YDEGEE. The length of the CDR3 is 15 residues. V was cut by 6 bases and J by 0 bases, with 13 bases left in between. The CDR3 nucleotides read TGTGCCAGCATCTCTTCTTATAGCTCCTACAATGAGCAGTTCTTC. Translation: CASISSYSSYNEQFF.

This clone was seen just once. The genes are TRBV24-1 and TRBJ2-6, with 7 bases identical to TRBD1. The CDR3 extends over 18 amino acids. CDR1 KGHDR and CDR2 SFDVKD come from the germline V gene. CDR3: CALDRCKEQCSGANVLTF. The CDR3 DNA follows: TGTGCACTGGACAGGTGTAAGGAACAGTGCTCTGGGGCCAACGTCCTGACTTTC.

The rearrangement joins TRBV27 to TRBJ2-7; possible D gene TRBD1, 5 bases. Germline V gene lookup returns CDR1 MNHEY and CDR2 SMNVEV (reference sequence). The CDR3 has 14 amino acids. V was trimmed by 8 bases and J by 0 bases, leaving 14 bases between them. The CDR3 nucleotides read TGTGCCAGCTGGGGCACCGATAGCTCCTACGAGCAGTACTTC. Protein product: CASWGTDSSYEQYF.

V gene TRBV4-2 combines with J gene TRBJ1-2; 7 bases fit TRBD1. Germline CDR1 and CDR2: LGHNA and YNFKEQ. CDR3 length equals 14 residues. The ends lost 1 base at V and 3 bases at J; junction bases unmatched: 2. As DNA, the CDR3 is TGTGCCAGCAGCCAAGTAGACAGGGACTATGGCTACACCTTC. It is translated as CASSQVDRDYGYTF.

This chain links TRBV5-4 with TRBJ2-2, with D hard to call. Germline assignment: CDR1 SGHNT and CDR2 YYREEE (reference sequence). The CDR3 is 15 amino acids. V lost 0 bases and J 6 bases, leaving 12 bases between the germline ends. CDR3 sequence (DNA): TGTGCCAGCAGCTTGGAGCAGGCGCACGCCGGGGAGCTGTTTTTT. Encoded protein: CASSLEQAHAGELFF.

The chain joins TRBV10-1 to TRBJ2-1; TRBD2 agrees at 9 bases. Germline CDR1 reads WNHNN; CDR2 reads SYGVQD (reference sequence). There are 16 residues in the CDR3. The ends lost 3 bases at V and 3 bases at J; junction bases unmatched: 6. CDR3 in DNA: TGCGCCAGCAGTGAAGGACTAGCGAGGGGCTACAATGAGCAGTTCTTC. It yields the protein CASSEGLARGYNEQFF.

The rearrangement links TRBV6-5 to TRBJ1-5, with D possibly TRBD1 on 5 matching bases. The CDR3 contains 15 residues. V was clipped by 5 bases and J by 7 bases, with 18 bases between them. CDR1 MNHEY and CDR2 SVGAGI come from the germline V gene. The CDR3 protein is CASSPPKAGYQPQHF. The DNA of the CDR3 is TGTGCCAGCAGTCCCCCAAAAGCAGGGTACCAGCCCCAGCATTTT.